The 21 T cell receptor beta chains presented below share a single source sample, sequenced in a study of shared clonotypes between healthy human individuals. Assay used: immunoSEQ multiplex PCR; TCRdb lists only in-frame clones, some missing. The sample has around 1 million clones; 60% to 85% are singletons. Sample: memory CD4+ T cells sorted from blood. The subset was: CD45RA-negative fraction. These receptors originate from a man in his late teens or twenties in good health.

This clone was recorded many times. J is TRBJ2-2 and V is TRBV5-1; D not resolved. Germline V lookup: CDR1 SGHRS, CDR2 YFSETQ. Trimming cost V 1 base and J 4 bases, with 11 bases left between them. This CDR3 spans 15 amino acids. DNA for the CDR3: TGCGCCAGCAGCTTGTCGATTTCGGCCACCGGGGAGCTGTTTTTT. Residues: CASSLSISATGELFF.

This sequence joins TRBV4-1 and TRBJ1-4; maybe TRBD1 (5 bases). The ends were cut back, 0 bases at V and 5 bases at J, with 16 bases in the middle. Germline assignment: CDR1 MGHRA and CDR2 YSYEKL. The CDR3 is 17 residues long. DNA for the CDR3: TGCGCCAGCAGCCAAGATAAAAAAGGGGAGGCGAATGAAAAACTGTTTTTT. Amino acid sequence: CASSQDKKGEANEKLFF.

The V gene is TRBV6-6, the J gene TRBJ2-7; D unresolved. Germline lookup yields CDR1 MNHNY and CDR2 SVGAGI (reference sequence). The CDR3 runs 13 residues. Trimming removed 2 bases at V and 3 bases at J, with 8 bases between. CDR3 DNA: TGTGCCAGCAGTTACCGGGCCAACTACGAGCAGTACTTC. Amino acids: CASSYRANYEQYF.

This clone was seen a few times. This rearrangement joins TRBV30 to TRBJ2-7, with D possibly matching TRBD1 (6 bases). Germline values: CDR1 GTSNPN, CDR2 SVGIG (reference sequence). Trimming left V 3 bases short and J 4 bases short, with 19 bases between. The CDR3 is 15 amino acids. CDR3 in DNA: TGTGCCTGGAGGGGCCCTTGGGCAGGGGTATACGAGCAGTACTTC. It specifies CAWRGPWAGVYEQYF.

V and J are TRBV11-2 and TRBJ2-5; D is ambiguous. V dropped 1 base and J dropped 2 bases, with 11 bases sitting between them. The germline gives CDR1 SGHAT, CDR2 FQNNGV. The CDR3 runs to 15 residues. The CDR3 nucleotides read TGTGCCAGCAGCTTAGGTGTTAAGTTTCAAGAGACCCAGTACTTC. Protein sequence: CASSLGVKFQETQYF.

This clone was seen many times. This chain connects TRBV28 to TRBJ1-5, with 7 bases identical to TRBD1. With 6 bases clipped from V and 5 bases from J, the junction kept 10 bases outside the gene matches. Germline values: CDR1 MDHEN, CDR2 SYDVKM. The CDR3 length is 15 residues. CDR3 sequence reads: CASRPTGWDDQPQHF. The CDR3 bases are TGTGCCAGCAGACCGACAGGGTGGGACGATCAGCCCCAGCATTTT.

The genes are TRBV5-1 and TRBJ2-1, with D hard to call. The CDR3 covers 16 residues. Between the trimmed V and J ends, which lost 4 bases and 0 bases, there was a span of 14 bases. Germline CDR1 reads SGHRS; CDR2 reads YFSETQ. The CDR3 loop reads CASSQTTDSSYNEQFF. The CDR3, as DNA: TGCGCCAGCAGCCAAACTACCGATAGCTCCTACAATGAGCAGTTCTTC.

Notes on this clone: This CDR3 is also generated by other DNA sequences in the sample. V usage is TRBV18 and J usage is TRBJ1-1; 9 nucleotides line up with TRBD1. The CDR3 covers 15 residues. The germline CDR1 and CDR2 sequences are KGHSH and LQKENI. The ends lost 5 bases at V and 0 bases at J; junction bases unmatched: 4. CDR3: CASSLYRGLNTEAFF. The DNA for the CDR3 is TGTGCCAGCTCATTGTACAGGGGGCTGAACACTGAAGCTTTCTTT.

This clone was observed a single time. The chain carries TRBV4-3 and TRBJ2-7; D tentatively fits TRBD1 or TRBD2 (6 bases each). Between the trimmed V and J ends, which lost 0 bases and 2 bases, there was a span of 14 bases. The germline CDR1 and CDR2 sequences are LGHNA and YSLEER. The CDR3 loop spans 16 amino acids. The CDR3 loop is CASSQDLRGTPYEQYF. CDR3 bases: TGCGCCAGCAGCCAAGATCTTAGGGGGACTCCCTACGAGCAGTACTTC.

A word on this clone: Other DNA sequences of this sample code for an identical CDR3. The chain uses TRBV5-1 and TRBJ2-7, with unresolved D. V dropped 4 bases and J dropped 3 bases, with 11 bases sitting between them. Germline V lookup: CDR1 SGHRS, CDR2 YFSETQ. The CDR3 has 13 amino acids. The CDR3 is CASSPGPDYEQYF. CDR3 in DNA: TGCGCCAGCAGCCCCGGACCGGACTACGAGCAGTACTTC.

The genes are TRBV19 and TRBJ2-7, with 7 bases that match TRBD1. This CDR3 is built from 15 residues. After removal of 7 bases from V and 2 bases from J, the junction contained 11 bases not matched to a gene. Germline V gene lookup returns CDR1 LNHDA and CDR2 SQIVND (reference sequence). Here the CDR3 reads CASKSPGDSPYEQYF. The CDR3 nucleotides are TGTGCCAGTAAGTCGCCTGGGGACAGTCCCTACGAGCAGTACTTC.

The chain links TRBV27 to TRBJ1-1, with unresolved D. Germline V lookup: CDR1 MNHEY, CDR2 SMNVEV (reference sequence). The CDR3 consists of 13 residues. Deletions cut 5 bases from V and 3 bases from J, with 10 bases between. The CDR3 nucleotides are TGTGCCAGCAGTGACCCAAGGGACACTGAAGCTTTCTTT. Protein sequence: CASSDPRDTEAFF.

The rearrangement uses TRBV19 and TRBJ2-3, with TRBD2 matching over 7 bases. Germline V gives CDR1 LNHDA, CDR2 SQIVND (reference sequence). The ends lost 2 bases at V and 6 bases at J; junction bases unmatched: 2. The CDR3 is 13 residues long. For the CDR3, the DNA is TGTGCCAGTAGTATAACAGCGGGGGATACGCAGTATTTT. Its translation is CASSITAGDTQYF.

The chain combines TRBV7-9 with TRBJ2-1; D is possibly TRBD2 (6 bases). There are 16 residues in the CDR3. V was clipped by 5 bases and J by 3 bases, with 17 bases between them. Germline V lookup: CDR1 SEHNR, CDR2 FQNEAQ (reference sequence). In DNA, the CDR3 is TGTGCCAGCAGCCAGCATGGGGCTAGCGTCTACAATGAGCAGTTCTTC. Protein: CASSQHGASVYNEQFF. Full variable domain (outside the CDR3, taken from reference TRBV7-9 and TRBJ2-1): DTGVSQNPRHKITKRGQNVTFRCDPISEHNRLYWYRQTLGQGPEFLTYFQNEAQLEKSRLLSDRFSAERPKGSFSTLEIQRTEQGDSAMYLCASSQHGASVYNEQFFGPGTRLTVL.

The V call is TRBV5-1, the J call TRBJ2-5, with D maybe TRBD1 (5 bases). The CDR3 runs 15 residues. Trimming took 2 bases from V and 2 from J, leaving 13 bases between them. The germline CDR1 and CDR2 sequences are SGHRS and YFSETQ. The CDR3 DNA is TGCGCCAGCAGCTTCTACCGACAGACGCAAGAGACCCAGTACTTC. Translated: CASSFYRQTQETQYF.

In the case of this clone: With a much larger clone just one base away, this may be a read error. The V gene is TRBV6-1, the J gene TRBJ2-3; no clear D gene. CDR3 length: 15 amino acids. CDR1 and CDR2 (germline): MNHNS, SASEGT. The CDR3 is CASSEGFTHTDTKYF. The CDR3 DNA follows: TGTGCCAGCAGTGAGGGGTTCACTCACACAGATACGAAGTATTTT.

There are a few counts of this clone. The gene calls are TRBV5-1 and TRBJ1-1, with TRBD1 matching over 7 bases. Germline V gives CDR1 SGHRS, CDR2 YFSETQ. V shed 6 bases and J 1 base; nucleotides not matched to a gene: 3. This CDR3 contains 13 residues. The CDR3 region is CASTDRANTEAFF. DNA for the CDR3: TGCGCCAGCACAGACAGGGCGAACACTGAAGCTTTCTTT.

As DNA, the CDR3 is TGTGCGCGGGGACAGGGAGTTCTCGACTATGGCTACACCTTC. Protein sequence: CARGQGVLDYGYTF. The rearrangement joins TRBV30 to TRBJ1-2; 9 bases map to TRBD1. CDR1 GTSNPN and CDR2 SVGIG come from the germline V gene (reference sequence). CDR3 length equals 14 residues.

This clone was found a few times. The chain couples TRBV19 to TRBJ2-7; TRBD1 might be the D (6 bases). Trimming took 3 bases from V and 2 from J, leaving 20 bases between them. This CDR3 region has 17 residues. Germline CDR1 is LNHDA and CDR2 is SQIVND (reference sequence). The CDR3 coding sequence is TGTGCCAGTAGTATGTCCTCAGCAGGGGAAGGGCCCTACGAGCAGTACTTC. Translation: CASSMSSAGEGPYEQYF.

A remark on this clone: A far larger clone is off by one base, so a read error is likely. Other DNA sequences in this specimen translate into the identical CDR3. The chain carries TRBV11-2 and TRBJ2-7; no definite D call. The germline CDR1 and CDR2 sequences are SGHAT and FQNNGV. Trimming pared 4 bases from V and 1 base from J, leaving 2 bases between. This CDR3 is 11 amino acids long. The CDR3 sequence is CASSSSYEQYF. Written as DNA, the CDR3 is TGTGCCAGCAGCTCGTCCTACGAGCAGTACTTC. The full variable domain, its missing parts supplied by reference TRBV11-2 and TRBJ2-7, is EAGVAQSPRYKIIEKRQSVAFWCNPISGHATLYWYQQILGQGPKLLIQFQNNGVVDDSQLPKDRFSAERLKGVDSTLKIQPAKLEDSAVYLCASSSSYEQYFGPGTRLTVT.

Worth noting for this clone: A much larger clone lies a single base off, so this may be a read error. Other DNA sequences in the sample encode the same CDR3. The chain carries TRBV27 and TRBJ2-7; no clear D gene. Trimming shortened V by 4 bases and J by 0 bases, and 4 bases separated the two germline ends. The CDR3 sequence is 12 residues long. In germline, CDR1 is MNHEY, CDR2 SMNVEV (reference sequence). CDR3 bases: TGTGCCAGCAGTTCCTCCTCCTACGAGCAGTACTTC. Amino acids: CASSSSSYEQYF.